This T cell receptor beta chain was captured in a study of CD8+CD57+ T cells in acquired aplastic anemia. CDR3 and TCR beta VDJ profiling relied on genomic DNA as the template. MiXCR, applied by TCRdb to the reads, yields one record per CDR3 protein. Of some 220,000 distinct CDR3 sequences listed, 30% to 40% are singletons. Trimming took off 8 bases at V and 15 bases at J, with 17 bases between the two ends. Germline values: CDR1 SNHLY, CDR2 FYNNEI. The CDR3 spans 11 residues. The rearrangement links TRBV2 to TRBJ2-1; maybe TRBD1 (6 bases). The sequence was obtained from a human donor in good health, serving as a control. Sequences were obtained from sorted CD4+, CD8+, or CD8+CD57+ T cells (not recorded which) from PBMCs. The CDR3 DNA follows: TGTGCCAGCTTTATGCACAGGGTGCCGTTCTTC. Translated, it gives CASFMHRVPFF.